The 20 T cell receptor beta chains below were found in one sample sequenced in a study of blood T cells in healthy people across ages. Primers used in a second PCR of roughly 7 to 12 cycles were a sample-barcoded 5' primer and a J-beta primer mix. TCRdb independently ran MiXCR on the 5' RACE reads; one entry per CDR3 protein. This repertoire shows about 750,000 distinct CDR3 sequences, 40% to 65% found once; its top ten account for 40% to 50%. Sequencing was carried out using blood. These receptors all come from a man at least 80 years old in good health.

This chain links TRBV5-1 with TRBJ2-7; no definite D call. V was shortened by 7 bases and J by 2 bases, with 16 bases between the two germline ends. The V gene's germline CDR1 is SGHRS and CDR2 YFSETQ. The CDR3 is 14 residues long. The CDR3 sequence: CASQEGNRAYEQYF. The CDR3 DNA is TGCGCCAGCCAAGAAGGAAACAGAGCCTACGAGCAGTACTTC. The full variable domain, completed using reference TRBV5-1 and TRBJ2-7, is KAGVTQTPRYLIKTRGQQVTLSCSPISGHRSVSWYQQTPGQGLQFLFEYFSETQRNKGNFPGRFSGRQFSNSRSEMNVSTLELGDSALYLCASQEGNRAYEQYFGPGTRLTVT.

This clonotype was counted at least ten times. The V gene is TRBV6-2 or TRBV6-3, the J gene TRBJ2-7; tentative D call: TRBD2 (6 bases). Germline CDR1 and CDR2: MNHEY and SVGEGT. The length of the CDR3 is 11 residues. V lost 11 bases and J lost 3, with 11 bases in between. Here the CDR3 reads CASFGGYEQYF. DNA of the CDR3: TGTGCCTCCTTCGGGGGCTACGAGCAGTACTTC.

The CDR3 coding sequence is TGTGCCAGCAGTTACGTGCTAGACCACTACAATGAGCAGTTCTTC. Translated, it gives CASSYVLDHYNEQFF. The chain employs TRBV6-6 and TRBJ2-1; unclear D gene. The CDR3 is 15 amino acids. Germline V gene data show CDR1 as MNHNY and CDR2 as SVGAGI (reference sequence). V dropped 2 bases and J dropped 3 bases, with 11 bases sitting between them.

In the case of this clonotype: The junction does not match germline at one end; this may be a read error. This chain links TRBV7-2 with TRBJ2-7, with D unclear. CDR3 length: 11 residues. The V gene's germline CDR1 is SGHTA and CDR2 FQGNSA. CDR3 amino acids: CASSLGYGQYF. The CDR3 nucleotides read TGTGCCAGCAGTCTCGGGTACGGGCAGTACTTC.

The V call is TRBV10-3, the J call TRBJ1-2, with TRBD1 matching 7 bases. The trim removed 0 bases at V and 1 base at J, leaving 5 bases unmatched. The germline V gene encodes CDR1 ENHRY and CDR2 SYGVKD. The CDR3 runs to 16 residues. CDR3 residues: CAISESSQGVNYGYTF. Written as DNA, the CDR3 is TGTGCCATCAGTGAGTCGTCCCAGGGGGTTAACTATGGCTACACCTTC.

CDR3 DNA sequence: TGTGCCAGCAGTTATCCCACAGGGAGAGGGTCCTACGAGCAGTACTTC. Encoded protein: CASSYPTGRGSYEQYF. The V and J genes are TRBV6-5 and TRBJ2-4; D may be TRBD1 (6 bases). The end of the DNA aligns better with TRBJ2-7, so the J call may be wrong. This CDR3 spans 16 amino acids. Germline V CDR1 and CDR2: MNHEY, SVGAGI.

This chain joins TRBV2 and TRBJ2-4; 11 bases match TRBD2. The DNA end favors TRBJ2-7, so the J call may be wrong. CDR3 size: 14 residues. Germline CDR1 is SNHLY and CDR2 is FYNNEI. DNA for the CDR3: TGTGCCAGCAGTGATACTAGCGGGAGTAGCGAGCAGTACTTC. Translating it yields CASSDTSGSSEQYF.

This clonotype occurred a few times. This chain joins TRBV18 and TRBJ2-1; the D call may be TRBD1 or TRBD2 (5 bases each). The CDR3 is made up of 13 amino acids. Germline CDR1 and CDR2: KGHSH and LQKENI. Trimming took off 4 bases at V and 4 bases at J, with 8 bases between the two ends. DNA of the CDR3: TGTGCCAGCTCACGGGACGTATACAATGAGCAGTTCTTC. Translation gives CASSRDVYNEQFF.

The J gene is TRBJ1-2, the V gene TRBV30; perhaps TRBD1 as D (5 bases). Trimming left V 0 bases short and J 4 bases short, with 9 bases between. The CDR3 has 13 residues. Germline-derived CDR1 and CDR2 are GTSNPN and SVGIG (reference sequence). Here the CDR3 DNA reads TGTGCCTGGAGTGTCAGGGTCGGCTATGGCTACACCTTC. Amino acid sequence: CAWSVRVGYGYTF.

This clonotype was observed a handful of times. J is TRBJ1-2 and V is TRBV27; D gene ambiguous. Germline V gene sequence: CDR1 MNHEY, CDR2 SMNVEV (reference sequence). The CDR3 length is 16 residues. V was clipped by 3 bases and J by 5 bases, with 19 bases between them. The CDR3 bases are TGTGCCAGCAGTTTTACCCTATCTTCCCTAAAATATGGCTACACCTTC. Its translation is CASSFTLSSLKYGYTF.

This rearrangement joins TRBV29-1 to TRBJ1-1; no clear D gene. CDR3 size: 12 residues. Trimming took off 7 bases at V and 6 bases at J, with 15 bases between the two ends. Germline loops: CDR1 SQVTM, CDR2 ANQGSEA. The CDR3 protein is CSADPKDSEAFF. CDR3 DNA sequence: TGCAGCGCCGACCCCAAGGACTCTGAAGCTTTCTTT.

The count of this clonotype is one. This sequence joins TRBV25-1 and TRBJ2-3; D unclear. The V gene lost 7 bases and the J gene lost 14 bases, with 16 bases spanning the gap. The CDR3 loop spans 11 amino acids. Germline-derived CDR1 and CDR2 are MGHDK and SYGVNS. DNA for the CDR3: TGTGCCAGCATGGTGGGCAGATACGCGTATTTT. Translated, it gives CASMVGRYAYF.

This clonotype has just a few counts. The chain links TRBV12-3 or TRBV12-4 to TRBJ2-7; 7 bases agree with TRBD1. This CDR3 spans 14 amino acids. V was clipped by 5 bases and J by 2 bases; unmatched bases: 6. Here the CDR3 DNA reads TGTGCCAGCAGTATCACCGGGACAGCCTACGAGCAGTACTTC. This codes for CASSITGTAYEQYF.

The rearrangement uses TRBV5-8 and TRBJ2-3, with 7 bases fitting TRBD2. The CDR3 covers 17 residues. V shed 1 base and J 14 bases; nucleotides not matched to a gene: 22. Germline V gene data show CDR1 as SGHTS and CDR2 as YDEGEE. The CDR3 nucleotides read TGTGCCAGCAGCTTGTTCTCTAGCGGAGGGGAGCACAGAGACGCGTATTTT. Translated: CASSLFSSGGEHRDAYF. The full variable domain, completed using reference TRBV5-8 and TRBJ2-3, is EAGVTQSPTHLIKTRGQQATLRCSPISGHTSVYWYQQALGLGLQFLLWYDEGEERNRGNFPPRFSGRQFPNYSSELNVNALELEDSALYLCASSLFSSGGEHRDAYFGPGTRLTVL.

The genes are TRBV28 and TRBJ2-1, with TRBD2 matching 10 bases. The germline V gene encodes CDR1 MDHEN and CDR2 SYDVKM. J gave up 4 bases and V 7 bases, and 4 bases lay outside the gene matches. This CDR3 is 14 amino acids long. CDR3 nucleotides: TGTGCCAGCAAAGCGGGGGGGCCTTACAATGAGCAGTTCTTC. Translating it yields CASKAGGPYNEQFF.

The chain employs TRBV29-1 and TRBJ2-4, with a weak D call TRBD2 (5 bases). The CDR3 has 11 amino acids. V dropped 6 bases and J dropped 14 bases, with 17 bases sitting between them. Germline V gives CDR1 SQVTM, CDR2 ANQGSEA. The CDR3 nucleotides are TGCAGCGTCAATAAAGGGCTAGCCAAGTACTTC. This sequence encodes CSVNKGLAKYF.

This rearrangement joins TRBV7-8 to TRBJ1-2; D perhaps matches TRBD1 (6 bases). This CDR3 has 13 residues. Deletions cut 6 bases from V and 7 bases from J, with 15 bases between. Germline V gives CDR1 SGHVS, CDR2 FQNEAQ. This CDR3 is CASSGMGAGGYTF. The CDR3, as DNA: TGTGCCAGCAGTGGAATGGGGGCGGGTGGCTACACCTTC.

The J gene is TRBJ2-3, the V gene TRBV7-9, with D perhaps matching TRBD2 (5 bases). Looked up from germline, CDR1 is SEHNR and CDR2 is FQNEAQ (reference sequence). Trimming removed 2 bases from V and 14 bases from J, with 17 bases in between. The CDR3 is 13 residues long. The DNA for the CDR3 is TGTGCCAGCAGCTTAATCGGGAACAGATACGCGTATTTT. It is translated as CASSLIGNRYAYF.

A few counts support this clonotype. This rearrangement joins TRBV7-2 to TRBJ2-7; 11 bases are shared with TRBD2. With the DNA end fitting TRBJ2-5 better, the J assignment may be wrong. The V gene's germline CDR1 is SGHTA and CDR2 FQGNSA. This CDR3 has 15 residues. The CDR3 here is CASSTGTSGDSTQYF. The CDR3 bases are TGTGCCAGCAGCACCGGGACTAGCGGCGATTCGACCCAGTACTTC.

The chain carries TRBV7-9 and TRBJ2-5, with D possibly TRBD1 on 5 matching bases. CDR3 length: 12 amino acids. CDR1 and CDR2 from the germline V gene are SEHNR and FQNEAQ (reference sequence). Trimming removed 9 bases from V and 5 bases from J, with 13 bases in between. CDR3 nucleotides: TGTGCCAGAAGACCAAAGGGGGAGACCCAGTACTTC. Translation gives CARRPKGETQYF.